A single sample gave rise to the 8 T cell receptor beta chains below, sequenced in a study of blood T cell repertoires in COVID-19. This table comes from immunoSEQ multiplex PCR, and its TCRdb copy is limited to in-frame clones, with some not included. The sample lists approximately 240,000 clones; 80% to 90% were seen once. The sample consisted of peripheral blood. These receptors were taken from a man aged 45-65 years who had recovered from COVID-19.

The V and J genes are TRBV7-9 and TRBJ2-5; TRBD2 matches at 7 bases. V lost 0 bases to trimming and J lost 3 bases; unmatched junction nucleotides: 7. Germline assignment: CDR1 SEHNR and CDR2 FQNEAQ (reference sequence). The CDR3 covers 16 residues. CDR3 DNA: TGTGCCAGCAGCTTAGCCTTGGGGACTACTAAAGAGACCCAGTACTTC. Residues: CASSLALGTTKETQYF.

The sample holds many counts of this clone. This chain connects TRBV19 to TRBJ2-1; TRBD2 agrees at 9 bases. The CDR3 contains 15 residues. The germline V gene has CDR1 LNHDA and CDR2 SQIVND (reference sequence). V lost 3 bases to trimming and J lost 3 bases; unmatched junction nucleotides: 3. The CDR3 coding sequence is TGTGCCAGTAGTATGAGTAGCGGGAGCTACAATGAGCAGTTCTTC. Translation gives CASSMSSGSYNEQFF.

The V gene is TRBV10-1, the J gene TRBJ2-3; TRBD1 is a possible D gene (5 bases). The CDR3 runs to 17 residues. Per germline, CDR1 WNHNN and CDR2 SYGVQD (reference sequence). The V end was cut by 0 bases, the J end by 0 bases, with 13 bases between. The chain's CDR3 is CASSESPAWGSTDTQYF. The CDR3 bases are TGCGCCAGCAGTGAGTCCCCCGCTTGGGGCAGCACAGATACGCAGTATTTT.

This sequence joins TRBV19 and TRBJ2-1, with a tentative D call TRBD1 (5 bases). Germline CDR1 reads LNHDA; CDR2 reads SQIVND (reference sequence). V was pared by 7 bases and J by 4 bases, with 17 bases between. The CDR3 covers 15 residues. The CDR3 sequence is CASTYDGASYNEQFF. CDR3 DNA sequence: TGTGCCAGTACCTATGATGGGGCTTCATACAATGAGCAGTTCTTC.

This chain uses TRBV28 with TRBJ1-2; possibly TRBD1 for D (6 bases). Germline V gene lookup returns CDR1 MDHEN and CDR2 SYDVKM. The CDR3 is 15 amino acids. V lost 2 bases to trimming and J lost 7 bases, with 17 bases between them. This CDR3 is CASSLARRTAFGYTF. The DNA for the CDR3 is TGTGCCAGCAGTTTAGCTCGCCGGACAGCTTTTGGCTACACCTTC.

The genes are TRBV7-2 and TRBJ2-7; D is perhaps TRBD1 (5 bases). The CDR3 extends over 12 amino acids. Per germline, CDR1 SGHTA and CDR2 FQGNSA. V was cut by 5 bases and J by 4 bases, with 9 bases left in between. The DNA of the CDR3 is TGTGCCAGCAGCCGACAGAAGTACGAGCAGTACTTC. The encoded protein is CASSRQKYEQYF.

This chain uses TRBV3-1 (or the pseudogene TRBV3-2) with TRBJ2-5; D is undetermined. V was trimmed by 1 base and J by 5 bases, leaving 11 bases between them. The CDR3 consists of 14 residues. The V gene's germline CDR1 is LGHDT and CDR2 YNNKEL (reference sequence). Written as DNA, the CDR3 is TGTGCCAGCAGCCAAGTGGGCAGCCGGGAGACCCAGTACTTC. Translation gives CASSQVGSRETQYF.

V gene TRBV3-1 (or the pseudogene TRBV3-2) combines with J gene TRBJ2-5; 12 bases fit TRBD2. After removal of 0 bases from V and 2 bases from J, the junction contained 4 bases not matched to a gene. Germline CDR1 reads LGHDT; CDR2 reads YNNKEL (reference sequence). The CDR3 loop spans 17 amino acids. CDR3 coding DNA: TGTGCCAGCAGCCAAGATTTACTAGCGGGAGGACAAGAGACCCAGTACTTC. This gives the protein CASSQDLLAGGQETQYF.